The text below deals with one TCR beta chain. No antigen is known for it. The data derive from a study of cytomegalovirus exposure and HLA in healthy donors. Points from the study as a whole: Investigators reported fewer than 200 TCR beta chains as tied to cytomegalovirus. Three CMV-associated chains proved CMV antigen-specific in vitro.

The CDR3 contains 19 residues. V was pared by 3 bases and J by 0 bases, with 10 bases of the junction left unmatched. Germline loops: CDR1 PRHDT, CDR2 FYEKMQ (reference sequence). Vbeta (60) and Jbeta (13) primers were used in the PCR. Data came from immunoSEQ multiplex PCR; TCRdb stores just in-frame clones and leaves some out. The sample lists 85,000 to 120,000 clones, approximately 82% occurring once. This receptor was obtained from a middle-aged man in good health and CMV-seronegative. Sequenced input: PBMCs. V usage is TRBV13 and J usage is TRBJ2-2, with 10 positions matching TRBD2. The CDR3 DNA follows: TGTGCCAGCAGCTTGGCCCTCGGACTAGCGGCAACGAACACCGGGGAGCTGTTTTTT. Amino acids: CASSLALGLAATNTGELFF.